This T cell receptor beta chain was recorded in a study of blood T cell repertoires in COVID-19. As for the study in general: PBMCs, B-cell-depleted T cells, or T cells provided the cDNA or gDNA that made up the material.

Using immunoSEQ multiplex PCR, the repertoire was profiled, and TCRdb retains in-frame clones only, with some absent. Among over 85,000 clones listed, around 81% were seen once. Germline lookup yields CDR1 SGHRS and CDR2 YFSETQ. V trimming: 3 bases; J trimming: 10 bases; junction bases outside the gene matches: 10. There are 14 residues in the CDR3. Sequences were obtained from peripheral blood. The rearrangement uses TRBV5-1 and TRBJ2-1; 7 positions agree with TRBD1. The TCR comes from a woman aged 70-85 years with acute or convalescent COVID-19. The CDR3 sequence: CASSSDRAIGEQFF. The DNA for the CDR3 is TGCGCCAGCAGCTCAGACAGGGCTATAGGAGAGCAGTTCTTC. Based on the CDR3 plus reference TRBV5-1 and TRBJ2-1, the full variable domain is KAGVTQTPRYLIKTRGQQVTLSCSPISGHRSVSWYQQTPGQGLQFLFEYFSETQRNKGNFPGRFSGRQFSNSRSEMNVSTLELGDSALYLCASSSDRAIGEQFFGPGTRLTVL.